What follows are 24 T cell receptor beta chains derived from one specimen sequenced in a study of neurological immune-mediated disorders. Using its own MiXCR run on the 5' RACE reads, TCRdb lists one record per CDR3 protein. The data hold about 38,000 distinct CDR3 sequences, with roughly 5% observed a single time. The sample taken for sequencing was CD4+ T cells from blood. The receptors come from a young man in good health.

The gene calls are TRBV5-4 and TRBJ2-1; D is tentatively TRBD1 or TRBD2 (5 bases each). V was clipped by 3 bases and J by 0 bases, with 10 bases between them. The CDR3 length is 15 residues. Germline loops: CDR1 SGHNT, CDR2 YYREEE (reference sequence). The CDR3 reads CASSSGPSSYNEQFF. The CDR3 nucleotides read TGTGCCAGCAGCTCGGGACCTTCCTCCTACAATGAGCAGTTCTTC.

This clonotype was counted at least ten times. The chain combines TRBV3-1 with TRBJ1-3, with D perhaps TRBD1 (5 bases). Between the trimmed V and J ends, which lost 0 bases and 2 bases, there was a span of 8 bases. Looked up from germline, CDR1 is LGHDT and CDR2 is YNNKEL (reference sequence). CDR3 length: 15 residues. The CDR3 bases are TGTGCCAGCAGCCAAGATCCGGGACCTGGAAACACCATATATTTT. Protein: CASSQDPGPGNTIYF.

This clonotype was counted many times. The chain carries TRBV4-3 and TRBJ2-3, with 8 bases aligning to TRBD2. CDR1 and CDR2 (germline): LGHNA, YSLEER. The CDR3 extends over 17 amino acids. The ends lost 2 bases at V and 1 base at J; junction bases unmatched: 8. The DNA for the CDR3 is TGCGCCAGCAGCCAAAGTCTAGCGGGTGGGGGCACAGATACGCAGTATTTT. Its translation is CASSQSLAGGGTDTQYF.

The chain joins TRBV4-1 to TRBJ1-2; D remains unclear. V was trimmed by 1 base and J by 0 bases, leaving 9 bases between them. The CDR3 runs 15 residues. Germline loops: CDR1 MGHRA, CDR2 YSYEKL. This chain's CDR3 is CASSQGRRANYGYTF. CDR3 DNA sequence: TGCGCCAGCAGCCAAGGACGTAGAGCTAACTATGGCTACACCTTC.

This clonotype was observed many times. The V gene is TRBV5-1, the J gene TRBJ1-2; possible D gene TRBD1, 6 bases. The CDR3 loop spans 14 amino acids. Looked up from germline, CDR1 is SGHRS and CDR2 is YFSETQ. V lost 4 bases and J lost 8, with 18 bases in between. Here the CDR3 DNA reads TGCGCCAGCAGCGCTACAGGGCGCCAGGGGGGCTACACCTTC. Translated, it gives CASSATGRQGGYTF.

This clonotype was counted many times. The CDR3 is CSARTSGEETQYF. DNA for the CDR3: TGCAGTGCTAGGACTAGCGGGGAAGAGACCCAGTACTTC. V gene TRBV20-1 combines with J gene TRBJ2-5, with TRBD2 identical over 11 bases. V was clipped by 3 bases and J by 3 bases; unmatched bases: 0. Germline V gene data show CDR1 as DFQATT and CDR2 as SNEGSKA (reference sequence). This CDR3 has 13 amino acids.

This clonotype was counted at least ten times. The rearrangement uses TRBV20-1 and TRBJ1-1; no definite D call. This CDR3 has 11 amino acids. Germline CDR1 is DFQATT and CDR2 is SNEGSKA (reference sequence). The CDR3 protein is CLGMMNTEAFF. The DNA for the CDR3 is TGCCTAGGCATGATGAACACTGAAGCTTTCTTT.

This clonotype appeared many times. This chain uses TRBV3-1 with TRBJ1-1; weak D call: TRBD1 (6 bases). The germline V gene encodes CDR1 LGHDT and CDR2 YNNKEL (reference sequence). The CDR3 extends over 14 amino acids. V gave up 4 bases and J gave up 5 bases, with 14 bases separating them. In nucleotides, the CDR3 is TGTGCCAGCAGCCGGCTGGCAGGGGTGACTGAAGCTTTCTTT. This translates into CASSRLAGVTEAFF.

The sample holds many counts of this clonotype. The chain couples TRBV21-1 to TRBJ1-5. TRBV21-1 is reported as a pseudogene. The CDR3 spans 12 residues. CDR3 in amino acids: CASSKHNQPQHF. CDR3 nucleotide sequence: TGTGCCAGCAGCAAACACAATCAGCCCCAGCATTTT.

Many counts were recorded for this clonotype. V usage is TRBV5-1 and J usage is TRBJ1-2; D not resolved. The germline V gene encodes CDR1 SGHRS and CDR2 YFSETQ. V lost 4 bases and J 1 base, leaving 11 bases between the germline ends. The CDR3 length is 14 residues. The CDR3 here is CASSPQWGNYGYTF. The DNA of the CDR3 is TGCGCCAGCAGCCCCCAGTGGGGTAACTATGGCTACACCTTC.

This clonotype was seen at least ten times. The rearrangement links TRBV5-1 to TRBJ1-1; D not resolved. V lost 5 bases and J 1 base, leaving 9 bases between the germline ends. CDR3 size: 13 residues. Germline values: CDR1 SGHRS, CDR2 YFSETQ. CDR3 DNA sequence: TGCGCCAGCAGGGAAAACTCGAACACTGAAGCTTTCTTT. This encodes CASRENSNTEAFF.

At least ten counts were recorded for this clonotype. This chain joins TRBV20-1 and TRBJ1-6; 7 bases map to TRBD1. CDR3 length: 18 residues. J gave up 0 bases and V 3 bases, and 11 bases lay outside the gene matches. Germline V gives CDR1 DFQATT, CDR2 SNEGSKA (reference sequence). CDR3 loop: CSARTGTDWSSYNSPLHF. CDR3 bases: TGCAGTGCTAGGACCGGGACAGACTGGAGCTCCTATAATTCACCCCTCCACTTT.

This clonotype was recorded at least ten times. The chain recombines TRBV5-1 with TRBJ1-1; D remains unclear. The CDR3 has 16 residues. Germline CDR1 reads SGHRS; CDR2 reads YFSETQ. The V and J ends lost 4 bases and 11 bases respectively, with 27 bases between them. The CDR3 protein is CASSPGTGGPLDRAFF. CDR3 nucleotides: TGCGCCAGCAGCCCTGGTACCGGCGGACCCTTGGATCGGGCTTTCTTT.

This clonotype was picked up many times. The V gene is TRBV20-1, the J gene TRBJ1-5; 7 nucleotides line up with TRBD1. Germline lookup yields CDR1 DFQATT and CDR2 SNEGSKA (reference sequence). The J segment lost 6 bases and the V segment lost 0 bases, leaving 8 bases of the junction unmatched. This CDR3 has 15 residues. CDR3 protein: CSARDSRGLGQPQHF. The DNA for the CDR3 is TGCAGTGCTAGAGATTCGAGGGGGCTCGGTCAGCCCCAGCATTTT.

In regard to this clonotype: It is unclear where the CDR3 begins or ends on the DNA, so no DNA is shown, and the CDR3 is as TCRdb lists it. The J gene is TRBJ2-5, the V gene TRBV7-2; whether TRBD1, the table's D call, matches the DNA was not checked. CDR1 is SGHTA and CDR2 is FQGNSA in the germline V gene. The CDR3 extends over 19 residues, inclusive of both ends. CDR3 loop: CASSIYLCSASREGETQYF.

This clonotype occurred many times. The chain links TRBV7-2 to TRBJ1-1, with D unresolved. Trimming removed 1 base at V and 5 bases at J, with 11 bases between. The CDR3 runs to 14 residues. Germline-derived CDR1 and CDR2 are SGHTA and FQGNSA. The CDR3 nucleotides are TGTGCCAGCAGCTTAGTTGAGTCGGGGACTGAAGCTTTCTTT. This translates into CASSLVESGTEAFF.

This clonotype appeared many times. The chain links TRBV12-3 or TRBV12-4 to TRBJ1-5; weak D call: TRBD1 (5 bases). This CDR3 has 15 residues. V lost 3 bases to trimming and J lost 4 bases, with 13 bases between them. CDR3 DNA: TGTGCCAGCAGTTTTATGCAGGGAGGGAATCAGCCCCAGCATTTT. Residues: CASSFMQGGNQPQHF.

This clonotype was seen many times. The gene calls are TRBV9 and TRBJ2-2; D not resolved. Germline V gene sequence: CDR1 SGDLS, CDR2 YYNGEE. The CDR3 spans 13 residues. V dropped 0 bases and J dropped 6 bases, with 6 bases sitting between them. The CDR3 DNA reads TGTGCCAGCAGCGTAGGTGCCCCCGGGGAGCTGTTTTTT. It translates to CASSVGAPGELFF.

This clonotype was counted ten times or more. The chain uses TRBV6-4 and TRBJ1-2; tentatively, D is TRBD1 (5 bases). CDR1 and CDR2 from the germline V gene are MRHNA and SNTAGT. Trimming pared 3 bases from V and 4 bases from J, leaving 12 bases between. The CDR3 totals 14 residues. The DNA for the CDR3 is TGTGCCAGCAGTGAAGGCCCCCAGGGCTATGGCTACACCTTC. Its protein product is CASSEGPQGYGYTF.

This clonotype has at least ten counts. This sequence joins TRBV12-5 and TRBJ2-5, with 10 bases identical to TRBD1. This CDR3 is 14 amino acids long. Germline V lookup: CDR1 LGHNT, CDR2 FRNRAP. J was trimmed by 3 bases and V by 6 bases; bases with no gene match: 4. This CDR3 is CASGTGTGEETQYF. The CDR3 bases are TGTGCTAGTGGAACCGGGACAGGGGAAGAGACCCAGTACTTC.

This clonotype was observed at least ten times. The rearrangement uses TRBV19 and TRBJ1-1; TRBD1 matches at 7 bases. Germline CDR1 reads LNHDA; CDR2 reads SQIVND (reference sequence). The trim removed 5 bases at V and 11 bases at J, leaving 11 bases unmatched. The CDR3 runs 13 residues. CDR3 loop: CASSPVTGAVAFF. The DNA of the CDR3 is TGTGCCAGTAGTCCCGTTACAGGGGCCGTGGCTTTCTTT.

This clonotype was seen many times. The V and J genes are TRBV7-2 and TRBJ2-1; no firm D call. The V gene lost 5 bases and the J gene lost 10 bases, with 15 bases spanning the gap. Germline CDR1 reads SGHTA; CDR2 reads FQGNSA. The CDR3 sequence is 13 residues long. This CDR3 reads CASSPQNGREQFF. In DNA form, the CDR3 reads TGTGCCAGCAGCCCACAAAACGGGCGGGAGCAGTTCTTC.

The rearrangement links TRBV10-3 to TRBJ1-1; D gene ambiguous. This CDR3 has 15 residues. Germline assignment: CDR1 ENHRY and CDR2 SYGVKD. The V end was cut by 2 bases, the J end by 0 bases, with 10 bases between. CDR3 sequence (DNA): TGTGCCATCAGTGAGATCGAGGGAGTGAACACTGAAGCTTTCTTT. Translating gives CAISEIEGVNTEAFF.

Comment on this clonotype: Sequence at one end of the junction differs from germline and may be a read error. This chain links TRBV5-1 with TRBJ2-3; 7 nucleotides align to TRBD2. This CDR3 has 16 amino acids. Germline CDR1 SGHRS, CDR2 YFSETQ. The CDR3 bases are TGCACCAGCAGCTTGTTGGCTAGCGGTAGCACAGATACGCAGTATTTT. Its translation is CTSSLLASGSTDTQYF.